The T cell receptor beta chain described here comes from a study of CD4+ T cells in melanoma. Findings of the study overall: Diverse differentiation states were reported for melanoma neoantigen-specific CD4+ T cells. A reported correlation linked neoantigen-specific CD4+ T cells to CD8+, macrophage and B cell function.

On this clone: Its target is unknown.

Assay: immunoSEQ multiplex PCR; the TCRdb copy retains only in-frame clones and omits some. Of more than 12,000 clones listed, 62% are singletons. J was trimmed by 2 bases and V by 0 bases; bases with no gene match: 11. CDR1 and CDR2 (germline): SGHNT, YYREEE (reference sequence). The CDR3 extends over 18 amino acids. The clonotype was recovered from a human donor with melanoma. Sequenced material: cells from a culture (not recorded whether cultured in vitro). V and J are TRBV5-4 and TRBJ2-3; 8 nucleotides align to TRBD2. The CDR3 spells CASSLGGGRGRITDTQYF. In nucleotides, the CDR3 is TGTGCCAGCAGCTTGGGGGGGGGACGCGGGAGGATCACAGATACGCAGTATTTT.